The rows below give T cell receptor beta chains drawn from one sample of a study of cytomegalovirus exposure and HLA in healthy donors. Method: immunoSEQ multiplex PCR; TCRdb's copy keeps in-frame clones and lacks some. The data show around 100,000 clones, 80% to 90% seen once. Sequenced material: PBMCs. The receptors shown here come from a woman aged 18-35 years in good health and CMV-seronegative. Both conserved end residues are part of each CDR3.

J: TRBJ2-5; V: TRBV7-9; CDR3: CASSSRGVATEETQYF
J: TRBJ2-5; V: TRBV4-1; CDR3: CASSQDDSGGEEETQYF
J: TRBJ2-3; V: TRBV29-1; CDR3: CSVEGGLATGTDTQYF
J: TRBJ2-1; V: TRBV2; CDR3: CASSEAPLTQRGRINEQFF
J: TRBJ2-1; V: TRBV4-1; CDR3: CASSQVAGDHNEQFF
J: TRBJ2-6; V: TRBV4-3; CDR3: CASSHEQGTGANVLTF
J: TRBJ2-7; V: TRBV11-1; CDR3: CASSLPGQGTYEQYF
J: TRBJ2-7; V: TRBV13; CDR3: CASSLTSESYEQYF
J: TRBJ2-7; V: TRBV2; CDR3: CASIGHPNYEQYF
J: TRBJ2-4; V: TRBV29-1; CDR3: CSVAVGGRDIQYF
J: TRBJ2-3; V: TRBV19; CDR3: CASSIQGGGLYF
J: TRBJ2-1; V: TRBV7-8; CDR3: CASSLERGGPSRGDNEQFF
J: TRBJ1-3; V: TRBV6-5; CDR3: CASHSSGNTIYF
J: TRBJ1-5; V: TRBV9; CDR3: CASSVVPGKPQHF
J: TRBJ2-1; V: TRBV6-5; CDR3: CASSYSIGRDEQFF
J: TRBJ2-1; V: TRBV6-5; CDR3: CASSPGESYNEQFF
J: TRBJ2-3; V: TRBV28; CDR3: CASSLGLASGRSTDTQYF
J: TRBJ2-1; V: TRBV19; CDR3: CASINSGRGNEQFF
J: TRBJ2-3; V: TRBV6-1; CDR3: CASSESRVAGGRADTQYF
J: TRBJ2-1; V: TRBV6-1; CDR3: CASSASRTSGRSSYNEQFF
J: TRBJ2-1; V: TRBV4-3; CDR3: CASSQRYEREDPLSYNEQFF
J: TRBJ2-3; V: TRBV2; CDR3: CASRTSGGTDTQYF
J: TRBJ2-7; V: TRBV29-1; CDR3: CSVEGDRASEQYF
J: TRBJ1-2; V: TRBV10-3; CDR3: CAISEKGADGYTF
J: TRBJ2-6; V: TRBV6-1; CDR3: CATRTGAGANVLTF
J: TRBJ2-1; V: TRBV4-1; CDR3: CASSHLAGALNEQFF
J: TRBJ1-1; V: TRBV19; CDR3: CASSIGTVNTEAFF